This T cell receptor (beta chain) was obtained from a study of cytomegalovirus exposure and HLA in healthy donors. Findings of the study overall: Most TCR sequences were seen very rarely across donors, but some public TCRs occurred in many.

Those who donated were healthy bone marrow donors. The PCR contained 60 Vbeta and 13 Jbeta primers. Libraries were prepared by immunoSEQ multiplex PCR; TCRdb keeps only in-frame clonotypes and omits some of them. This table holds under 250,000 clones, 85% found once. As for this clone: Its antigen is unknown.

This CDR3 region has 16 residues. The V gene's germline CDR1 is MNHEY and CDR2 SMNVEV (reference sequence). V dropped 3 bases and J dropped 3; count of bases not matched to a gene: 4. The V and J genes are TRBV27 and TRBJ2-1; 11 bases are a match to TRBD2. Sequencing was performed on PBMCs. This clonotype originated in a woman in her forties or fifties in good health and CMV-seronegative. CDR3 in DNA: TGTGCCAGCAGTTTTAGACTAGCGGGGAGCTACAATGAGCAGTTCTTC. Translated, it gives CASSFRLAGSYNEQFF.